This TCR beta chain was sequenced in a study of cytomegalovirus exposure and HLA in healthy donors. For the study at large: Around 85 million unique TCR sequences came from HLA-typed donors in an early release. The study placed around 80% of its approximately 400 genotyped donors in the Caucasian-associated ancestry cluster.

The PCR was carried out with 60 Vbeta primers and 13 Jbeta primers. Clones were sequenced by immunoSEQ multiplex PCR, and TCRdb holds only the in-frame ones, with some missing. The repertoire holds under 150,000 clones, with around 78% as singletons. This clone was seen more than once but under ten times. The CDR3 consists of 13 residues. Trimming cost V 5 bases and J 4 bases; bases outside gene matches: 0. CDR1 and CDR2 (germline): MRHNA, SNTAGT. Input material: PBMCs. This sequence was found in a woman aged 18-29 years in good health and CMV-seronegative. The chain carries TRBV6-4 and TRBJ2-2, with TRBD2 identical over 8 bases. The CDR3 sequence: CASSSGSTGELFF. DNA for the CDR3: TGTGCCAGCAGTAGCGGGAGCACCGGGGAGCTGTTTTTT.